The rows below give T cell receptor beta chains drawn from one sample of a study of tumor-infiltrating lymphocytes in glioblastoma multiforme. TCRdb reprocessed the multiplex PCR reads with MiXCR, giving one entry per CDR3 protein. The top ten hold approximately 31% of the sample, which has tens of thousands of distinct CDR3 sequences, roughly 64% seen once. The specimen sequenced was brain tumor tissue. Receptors originate from a male donor with glioblastoma. Both conserved end residues are part of each CDR3. A D gene is named only where the DNA matches it firmly. Only part of the rows carry a size: once, few, many, or a class if the clone is expanded.

V,length,J,size,D,CDR3,DNA
TRBV20-1,13,TRBJ2-7,.,.,CSASGQGSYEQYF,TGCAGTGCTAGTGGGCAGGGCTCCTACGAGCAGTACTTC
TRBV6-5,13,TRBJ2-7,.,.,CASSYLQIYEQCF,TGTGCCAGCAGTTACCTACAGATCTACGAGCAGTGCTTC
TRBV28,14,TRBJ1-5,.,.,CATSQPQGGQPQHF,TGTGCCACCAGTCAGCCCCAGGGAGGGCAGCCCCAGCATTTT
TRBV6-5,13,TRBJ2-5,.,.,CASSVDSIQTQYF,TGTGCCAGCTCCGTGGACAGCATACAGACCCAGTACTTC
TRBV7-8,14,TRBJ1-4,.,.,CASSLFIGAGKLFF,TGTGCCAGCAGCTTATTTATCGGTGCTGGAAAACTATTTTTT
TRBV5-5,16,TRBJ1-1,many,TRBD1,CASSLAYGTGFGEAFF,TGTGCCAGCAGCTTGGCCTACGGGACAGGATTCGGTGAAGCTTTCTTT
TRBV5-1,11,TRBJ2-5,.,.,CASSLEETQNF,TGCGCCAGCAGCTTGGAAGAGACCCAGAACTTC
TRBV6-5,15,TRBJ2-7,.,.,CASRRGSEISYEQYF,TGTGCCAGCAGGAGAGGATCAGAGATCTCTTACGAGCAGTACTTC
TRBV6-5,13,TRBJ1-1,once,.,CASSHSRDTEAFF,TGTGCCAGCAGTCACTCGAGGGACACCGAAGCTTTCTTT
TRBV10-3,14,TRBJ1-4,.,.,CAIIAVQQSEKLFF,TGTGCCATCATAGCCGTGCAACAGAGCGAAAAACTGTTTTTT